These 32 T cell receptor beta chains came from one sample sequenced in a study of graft-versus-host responses after intestinal transplantation. Sequenced by immunoSEQ multiplex PCR; TCRdb stores in-frame clones only, minus some. The data hold about 120,000 clones, with less than 95% observed a single time. Their target antigens are unknown. The sample in question was unstimulated CD4+ T cells sorted from spleen or lymph node cells, obtained before intestinal transplant. These receptors were taken from a human donor who received an intestinal transplant.

The chain couples TRBV5-4 to TRBJ1-2, with 10 nucleotides matching TRBD1. The CDR3 is 14 residues long. V was clipped by 4 bases and J by 8 bases; unmatched bases: 8. The V gene's germline CDR1 is SGHNT and CDR2 YYREEE (reference sequence). The CDR3 is CASSEKGQGRGYTF. CDR3 nucleotide sequence: TGTGCCAGCAGCGAGAAGGGACAGGGGCGAGGCTACACCTTC.

Here the CDR3 reads CASSYWDRVRNEQFF. CDR3 nucleotides: TGTGCCAGCAGTTATTGGGACAGGGTTAGGAATGAGCAGTTCTTC. The chain carries TRBV6-7 and TRBJ2-1; TRBD1 matches 9 bases. TRBV6-7 is reported as an ORF; its role is uncertain. The CDR3 runs 15 residues. V shed 3 bases, J shed 7 bases, and the junction held 7 bases outside the gene matches.

The chain recombines TRBV7-2 with TRBJ1-1, with 9 bases identical to TRBD1. Trimming took 5 bases from V and 1 from J; bases not matched to a gene: 2. The germline V gene encodes CDR1 SGHTA and CDR2 FQGNSA. The CDR3 sequence is 14 residues long. As DNA, the CDR3 is TGTGCCAGCAGCCAGGGACAGGGGAACACTGAAGCTTTCTTT. This gives the protein CASSQGQGNTEAFF.

This chain links TRBV6-5 with TRBJ1-1; TRBD1 matches 7 bases. J gave up 6 bases and V 5 bases, and 12 bases lay outside the gene matches. CDR3 size: 15 residues. Looked up from germline, CDR1 is MNHEY and CDR2 is SVGAGI. The DNA for the CDR3 is TGTGCCAGCAGTGGACCGACAGGGATGGTCGCTGAAGCTTTCTTT. This codes for CASSGPTGMVAEAFF.

The gene calls are TRBV2 and TRBJ2-6, with D unresolved. The germline CDR1 and CDR2 sequences are SNHLY and FYNNEI. Trimming pared 6 bases from V and 0 bases from J, leaving 3 bases between. CDR3 size: 13 residues. DNA of the CDR3: TGTGCCAGCAGCCGCTCTGGGGCCAACGTCCTGACTTTC. Amino acids: CASSRSGANVLTF.

The chain couples TRBV5-1 to TRBJ1-2; TRBD1 might be the D (5 bases). V lost 2 bases, J lost 4 bases, and 9 bases lay in between. There are 13 residues in the CDR3. CDR1 is SGHRS and CDR2 is YFSETQ in the germline V gene. The CDR3 DNA follows: TGCGCCAGCAGCTTAGGGGAATCCTATGGCTACACCTTC. Translating gives CASSLGESYGYTF.

The chain uses TRBV28 and TRBJ2-7, with 9 bases identical to TRBD2. Germline CDR1 is MDHEN and CDR2 is SYDVKM. J was trimmed by 5 bases and V by 2 bases; bases with no gene match: 10. The CDR3 is 16 residues long. CDR3 protein: CASSLNGLAGRDEQYF. CDR3 nucleotide sequence: TGTGCCAGCAGTTTAAATGGCCTAGCGGGAAGGGACGAGCAGTACTTC.

There are a few counts of this clone. J is TRBJ2-1 and V is TRBV5-1; TRBD2 aligns across 13 bases. The V segment lost 0 bases and the J segment 9 bases; nucleotides outside the gene matches: 6. CDR1 and CDR2 (germline): SGHRS, YFSETQ. This CDR3 contains 16 residues. The CDR3 DNA is TGCGCCAGCAGCTTGGAGGAGACTAGCGGGAGGAGTGAGCAGTTCTTC. Encoded protein: CASSLEETSGRSEQFF. Looking up the rest from reference TRBV5-1 and TRBJ2-1 gives the full variable domain: KAGVTQTPRYLIKTRGQQVTLSCSPISGHRSVSWYQQTPGQGLQFLFEYFSETQRNKGNFPGRFSGRQFSNSRSEMNVSTLELGDSALYLCASSLEETSGRSEQFFGPGTRLTVL.

The V gene is TRBV10-3, the J gene TRBJ2-1, with 10 bases identical to TRBD2. CDR3 length equals 17 residues. V dropped 6 bases and J dropped 6; count of bases not matched to a gene: 14. Germline loops: CDR1 ENHRY, CDR2 SYGVKD. In DNA form, the CDR3 reads TGTGCCATCAGATACTTACTACCGGGACTAGCGATCAATGAGCAGTTCTTC. As protein: CAIRYLLPGLAINEQFF.

The table lists this clone with a count of one. CDR3 loop: CASSSGVARWETQYF. The CDR3 DNA is TGTGCCAGCAGCTCCGGTGTAGCTAGGTGGGAGACCCAGTACTTC. The V gene is TRBV7-7, the J gene TRBJ2-5; D not resolved. The CDR3 loop spans 15 amino acids. The V end was cut by 4 bases, the J end by 5 bases, with 17 bases between. Germline values: CDR1 SSHAT, CDR2 FNYEAQ (reference sequence).

This clone was picked up one time. V is TRBV21-1 and J is TRBJ2-7; TRBD1 is taken as the D call from the table, unchecked against the DNA. TRBV21-1 is a listed pseudogene. CDR3 length: 14 residues. The CDR3: CASSKDSIDYEQYF. DNA of the CDR3: TGTGCCAGCAGCAAAGACAGTATTGACTACGAGCAGTACTTC.

This rearrangement joins TRBV6-1 to TRBJ1-1; tentative D call: TRBD1 (5 bases). Germline V gene sequence: CDR1 MNHNS, CDR2 SASEGT. V shed 3 bases and J shed 5 bases, with 10 bases lying between them. CDR3 length: 13 amino acids. The CDR3 is CASSEEGWTEAFF. The CDR3, as DNA: TGTGCCAGCAGTGAGGAGGGGTGGACTGAAGCTTTCTTT.

This clone appeared a few times. The V and J genes are TRBV14 and TRBJ1-4, with D uncertain. CDR1 SGHDN and CDR2 FVKESK come from the germline V gene. The ends were cut back, 1 base at V and 5 bases at J, with 14 bases in the middle. The CDR3 is made up of 16 amino acids. CDR3 loop: CASSQGLVGWNEKLFF. The CDR3 coding sequence is TGTGCCAGCAGCCAAGGCCTGGTGGGCTGGAATGAAAAACTGTTTTTT.

J is TRBJ1-1 and V is TRBV6-5, with 9 bases matching TRBD1. The CDR3 spans 15 residues. Per the germline V gene, CDR1 is MNHEY and CDR2 is SVGAGI. Trimming cost V 6 bases and J 3 bases; bases outside gene matches: 8. This CDR3 reads CASRHLQGAYTEAFF. CDR3 bases: TGTGCCAGCAGACACTTACAGGGGGCATACACTGAAGCTTTCTTT.

The chain joins TRBV5-4 to TRBJ2-7; 8 nucleotides match TRBD1. Trimming removed 4 bases from V and 6 bases from J; junction bases left unmatched: 12. The CDR3 sequence is 15 residues long. Germline V CDR1 and CDR2: SGHNT, YYREEE (reference sequence). This chain's CDR3 is CASSSPGTGLTEQYF. DNA of the CDR3: TGTGCCAGCAGCAGTCCGGGGACAGGCCTCACCGAGCAGTACTTC.

The chain uses TRBV18 and TRBJ2-7, with 8 bases matching TRBD1. This CDR3 contains 14 residues. Germline V gene sequence: CDR1 KGHSH, CDR2 LQKENI. With 4 bases clipped from V and 1 base from J, the junction kept 3 bases outside the gene matches. CDR3 sequence: CASSRGQGSYEQYF. The CDR3 DNA is TGTGCCAGCTCACGAGGACAGGGTTCCTACGAGCAGTACTTC.

J is TRBJ2-2 and V is TRBV5-1; D gene unclear. V was trimmed by 0 bases and J by 7 bases, leaving 13 bases between them. From germline, CDR1 is SGHRS and CDR2 YFSETQ. This CDR3 region has 15 residues. The CDR3 DNA reads as TGCGCCAGCAGCTTGGTGGCAGGATTTGACGGGGAGCTGTTTTTT. Residues: CASSLVAGFDGELFF.

The CDR3 here is CASSKGQFSTGELFF. CDR3 nucleotide sequence: TGTGCCAGTAGCAAGGGACAGTTTAGCACCGGGGAGCTGTTTTTT. The V gene is TRBV19, the J gene TRBJ2-2, with 7 nucleotides matching TRBD1. Germline V gene data show CDR1 as LNHDA and CDR2 as SQIVND (reference sequence). The J segment lost 4 bases and the V segment lost 6 bases, leaving 8 bases of the junction unmatched. The length of the CDR3 is 15 residues.

The chain employs TRBV5-1 and TRBJ2-3; D is possibly TRBD2 (6 bases). CDR3 length: 15 residues. V dropped 0 bases and J dropped 3 bases, with 11 bases sitting between them. Germline V gene sequence: CDR1 SGHRS, CDR2 YFSETQ. CDR3 sequence: CASSLGGTGTDTQYF. The CDR3 DNA follows: TGCGCCAGCAGCTTGGGGGGGACTGGGACAGATACGCAGTATTTT.

The chain employs TRBV27 and TRBJ1-1; TRBD1 might be the D (5 bases). The CDR3 consists of 14 residues. Germline values: CDR1 MNHEY, CDR2 SMNVEV (reference sequence). With 2 bases removed from V and 0 bases from J, the gap between germline ends came to 7 bases. CDR3 protein: CASSLNRMNTEAFF. CDR3 DNA sequence: TGTGCCAGCAGTTTAAACAGGATGAACACTGAAGCTTTCTTT.

The chain uses TRBV5-1 and TRBJ2-7; tentatively, D is TRBD2 (8 bases). Germline lookup yields CDR1 SGHRS and CDR2 YFSETQ. The CDR3 has 17 amino acids. Deletions cut 1 base from V and 2 bases from J, with 19 bases between. CDR3 protein: CASSLRDSGSTPYEQYF. Written as DNA, the CDR3 is TGCGCCAGCAGCTTGAGGGACAGCGGGAGTACCCCCTACGAGCAGTACTTC. The full variable domain, completed using reference TRBV5-1 and TRBJ2-7, is KAGVTQTPRYLIKTRGQQVTLSCSPISGHRSVSWYQQTPGQGLQFLFEYFSETQRNKGNFPGRFSGRQFSNSRSEMNVSTLELGDSALYLCASSLRDSGSTPYEQYFGPGTRLTVT.

The chain combines TRBV5-4 with TRBJ2-3; tentative D call: TRBD2 (6 bases). CDR1 is SGHNT, CDR2 YYREEE, per germline (reference sequence). Trimming cost V 0 bases and J 14 bases, with 19 bases left between them. The CDR3 has 14 amino acids. The CDR3 reads CASSLVVSGDTLYF. Here the CDR3 DNA reads TGTGCCAGCAGCTTGGTTGTTAGCGGCGATACTCTGTATTTT.

The CDR3 region has the DNA TGCGCCAGCAGCCAAGATCCTCGGGGGAATCAGCCCCAGCATTTT. Protein product: CASSQDPRGNQPQHF. This chain links TRBV4-3 with TRBJ1-5; the D gene is possibly TRBD1 (5 bases). The germline V gene has CDR1 LGHNA and CDR2 YSLEER. The CDR3 is made up of 15 amino acids. The V end was cut by 0 bases, the J end by 4 bases, with 10 bases between.

The CDR3 protein is CASSASGVNEKLFF. Written as DNA, the CDR3 is TGTGCCAGCAGTGCGTCAGGGGTTAATGAAAAACTGTTTTTT. The chain couples TRBV2 to TRBJ1-4, with D possibly TRBD1 on 6 matching bases. Trimming shortened V by 4 bases and J by 4 bases, and 10 bases separated the two germline ends. This CDR3 is built from 14 residues. CDR1 and CDR2 from the germline V gene are SNHLY and FYNNEI.

The chain is built from TRBV7-2 and TRBJ1-1; D uncertain. Germline V gene data show CDR1 as SGHTA and CDR2 as FQGNSA. This CDR3 comprises 18 residues. Trimming pared 1 base from V and 3 bases from J, leaving 21 bases between. The CDR3 DNA sequence: TGTGCCAGCAGCTTAGTTGTTTTATTGGGTAGGCGGGACACTGAAGCTTTCTTT. Translated: CASSLVVLLGRRDTEAFF.

The chain uses TRBV6-1 and TRBJ1-5; TRBD1 is a possible D gene (6 bases). CDR1 MNHNS and CDR2 SASEGT come from the germline V gene. Trimming pared 5 bases from V and 3 bases from J, leaving 17 bases between. The CDR3 runs to 16 residues. The CDR3 DNA reads as TGTGCCAGCAGTAAAGGCACAGGGACCCTCAATCAGCCCCAGCATTTT. It yields the protein CASSKGTGTLNQPQHF.

The count of this clone is one. The chain joins TRBV2 to TRBJ2-1, with 9 nucleotides matching TRBD2. This CDR3 has 16 amino acids. Germline loops: CDR1 SNHLY, CDR2 FYNNEI. V lost 1 base, J lost 9 bases, and 10 bases stayed unmatched. CDR3 protein: CASSEVAVAGAGEQFF. The CDR3 DNA reads TGTGCCAGCAGTGAAGTCGCGGTAGCGGGAGCGGGTGAGCAGTTCTTC.

The rearrangement joins TRBV28 to TRBJ2-3, with 10 bases lining up with TRBD2. Germline V gene sequence: CDR1 MDHEN, CDR2 SYDVKM. CDR3 length: 16 amino acids. V shed 4 bases and J 6 bases; nucleotides not matched to a gene: 10. CDR3 amino acids: CASSSSGSTGVDTQYF. DNA of the CDR3: TGTGCCAGCAGTTCTAGCGGGAGCACCGGAGTGGATACGCAGTATTTT. The full variable domain, in which reference TRBV28 and TRBJ2-3 provide the parts outside the CDR3, is DVKVTQSSRYLVKRTGEKVFLECVQDMDHENMFWYRQDPGLGLRLIYFSYDVKMKEKGDIPEGYSVSREKKERFSLILESASTNQTSMYLCASSSSGSTGVDTQYFGPGTRLTVL.

This chain uses TRBV7-2 with TRBJ2-1; 7 bases map to TRBD1. The CDR3 runs to 16 residues. The V gene end was trimmed by 5 bases and the J gene end by 2 bases; junction bases not matched to a gene: 9. Germline assignment: CDR1 SGHTA and CDR2 FQGNSA. The CDR3 region has the DNA TGTGCCAGCAGCATACGACAGGGATTTCCCTACAATGAGCAGTTCTTC. It translates to CASSIRQGFPYNEQFF. The complete variable domain, with remaining parts taken from reference TRBV7-2 and TRBJ2-1, reads GAGVSQSPSNKVTEKGKDVELRCDPISGHTALYWYRQSLGQGLEFLIYFQGNSAPDKSGLPSDRFSAERTGGSVSTLTIQRTQQEDSAVYLCASSIRQGFPYNEQFFGPGTRLTVL.

J is TRBJ2-2 and V is TRBV6-1; TRBD1 is a possible D gene (5 bases). From germline, CDR1 is MNHNS and CDR2 SASEGT. V lost 8 bases, J lost 1 base, and 11 bases lay in between. The CDR3 sequence is 14 residues long. Here the CDR3 reads CASLRQKNTGELFF. CDR3 DNA: TGTGCCAGCCTGAGACAGAAGAACACCGGGGAGCTGTTTTTT.

J is TRBJ2-4 and V is TRBV11-2, with D hard to call. This CDR3 spans 17 amino acids. Germline loops: CDR1 SGHAT, CDR2 FQNNGV. The ends were cut back, 5 bases at V and 2 bases at J, with 19 bases in the middle. The CDR3 DNA reads as TGTGCCAGCAGCCCTAGTTTCAGTGCGGTCACCAAAAACATTCAGTACTTC. Translation: CASSPSFSAVTKNIQYF.

The chain couples TRBV9 to TRBJ2-3; 13 bases fit TRBD2. Germline values: CDR1 SGDLS, CDR2 YYNGEE. The CDR3 length is 18 residues. Unmatched junction bases numbered 9, after V lost 3 bases and J lost 2 bases. The CDR3 is CASSGRRTSGGVTDTQYF. For the CDR3, the DNA is TGTGCCAGCAGCGGACGTAGGACTAGCGGGGGAGTCACAGATACGCAGTATTTT.